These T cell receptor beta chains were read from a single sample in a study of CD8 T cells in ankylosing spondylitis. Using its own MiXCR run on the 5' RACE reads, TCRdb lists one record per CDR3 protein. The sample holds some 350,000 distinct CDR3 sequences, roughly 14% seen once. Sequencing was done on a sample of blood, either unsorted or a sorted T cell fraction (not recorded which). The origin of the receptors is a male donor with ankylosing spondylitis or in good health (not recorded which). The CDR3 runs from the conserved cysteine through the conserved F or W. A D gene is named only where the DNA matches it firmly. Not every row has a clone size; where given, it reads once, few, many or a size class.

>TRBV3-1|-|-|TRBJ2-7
CASSQAGRGYEQYF
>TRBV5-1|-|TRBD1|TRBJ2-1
CASTQTGMADEQFF
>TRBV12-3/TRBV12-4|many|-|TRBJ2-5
CASSLGGSETQYF
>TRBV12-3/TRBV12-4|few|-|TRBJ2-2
CASSLGETGELFF
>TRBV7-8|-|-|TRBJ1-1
CASNDPQGGPTEAFF
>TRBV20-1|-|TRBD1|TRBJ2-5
CSARGQQETQYF
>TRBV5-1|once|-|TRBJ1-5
CASSLGDTYSNQPQHF
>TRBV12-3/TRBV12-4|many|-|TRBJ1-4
CASTTKGRGEKLFF
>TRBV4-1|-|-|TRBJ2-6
CASSEGRIFSGANVLTF
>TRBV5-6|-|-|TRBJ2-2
CASSLVGQGFTGELFF
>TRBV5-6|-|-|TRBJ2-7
CASSSTANYEQYF
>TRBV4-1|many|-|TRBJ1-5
CASSQDSYQPQHF
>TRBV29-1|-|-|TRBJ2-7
CSVKQVFLGEQYF
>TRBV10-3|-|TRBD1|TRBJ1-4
CAISDSDRGNEKLFF
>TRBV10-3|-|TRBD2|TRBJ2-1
CAIREGTTFQFF
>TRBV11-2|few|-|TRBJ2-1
CASSLDGGAPVANEQFF
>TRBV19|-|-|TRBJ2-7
CASSPSGGPLSEQYF
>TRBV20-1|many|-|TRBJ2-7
CSGQGSYEQYF
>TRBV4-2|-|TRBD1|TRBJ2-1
CASSQPTGGRNNEQFF
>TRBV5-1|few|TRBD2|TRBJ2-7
CASSLVIAGSEQYF
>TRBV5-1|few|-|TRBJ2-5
CASSLGPGGGQETQYF
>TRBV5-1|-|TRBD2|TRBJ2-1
CASSQGVRGGHFF
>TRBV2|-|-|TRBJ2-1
CASSSDSYNEQFF
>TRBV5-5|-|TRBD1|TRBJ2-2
CASTGGPGTGYTGELFF
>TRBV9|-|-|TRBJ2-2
CASSLRWSGELFF
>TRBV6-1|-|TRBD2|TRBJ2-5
CASSEGVASGDGETQYF
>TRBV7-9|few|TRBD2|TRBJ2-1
CASSSGLAMGEQFF
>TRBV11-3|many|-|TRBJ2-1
CASSPSEGYEQFF
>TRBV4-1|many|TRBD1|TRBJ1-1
CASRGQGGGTEAFF
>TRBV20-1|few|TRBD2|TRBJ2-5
CSARLAGGEETQYF
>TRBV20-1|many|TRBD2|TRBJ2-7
CSARPPSGSFYEQYF
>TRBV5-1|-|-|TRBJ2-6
CASNHGQSSGANVLTF
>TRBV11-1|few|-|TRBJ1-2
CASSLSYWTDKIPSGYTF
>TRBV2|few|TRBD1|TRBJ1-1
CATRNGQGGTEAFF
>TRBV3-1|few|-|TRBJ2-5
CASSQGGAGTLQTQYF
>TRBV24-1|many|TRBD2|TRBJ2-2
CATSDLGTSGTGELFF
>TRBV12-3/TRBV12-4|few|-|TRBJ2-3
CASSFQLQDTQYF
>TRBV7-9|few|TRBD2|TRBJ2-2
CASSPWTRAGITGELFF
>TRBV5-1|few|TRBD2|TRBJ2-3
CASSLGLDRTDTQYF
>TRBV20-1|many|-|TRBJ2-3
CSADGLGTDTQYF
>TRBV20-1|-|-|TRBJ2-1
CSASQGNEQFF
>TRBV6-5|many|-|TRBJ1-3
CASSLGGNTIYF
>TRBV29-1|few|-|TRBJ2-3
CSVEERTSTDTQYF
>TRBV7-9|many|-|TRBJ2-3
CASSPPADTQYF
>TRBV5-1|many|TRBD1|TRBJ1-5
CASSLGTGDRPQHF
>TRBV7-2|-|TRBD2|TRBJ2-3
CASRAKRGATDTQYF
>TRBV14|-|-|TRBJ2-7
CASSQFVQPPNEQYF
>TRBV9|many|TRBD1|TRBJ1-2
CASSVGQGSYGYTF
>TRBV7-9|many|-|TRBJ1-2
CASSLGGVGNYGYTF
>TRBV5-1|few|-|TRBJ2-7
CASSLNEGEQYF
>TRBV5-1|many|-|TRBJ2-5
CASSLDSNQETQYF
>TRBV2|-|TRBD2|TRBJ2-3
CASRSGLAGVSADTQYF